A selection of T cell receptor beta chains follows, all from one sample in a study of T-cell reconstitution after alpha-beta-depleted transplantation in children. Using its own MiXCR run on the PCR reads, TCRdb lists one record per CDR3 protein. Among 300,000 to 350,000 distinct CDR3 sequences listed, about a sixth were seen once. Sequenced here: PBMCs, mostly from graft donor cells, sampled 360 days after TCRalphabeta/CD19-depleted stem cell transplant. These receptors were taken from a male patient between 2 and 9 years old who had a stem cell transplant for acute lymphoblastic leukemia, so the T cells may come from the graft donor. The CDR3 runs from the conserved cysteine through the conserved F or W. A D gene is named only where the DNA matches it firmly. Size tells how often a clone was seen (once, few, many) or the class of an expanded clone, and some rows leave it out.

j_gene: TRBJ2-1; d_gene: TRBD2; v_gene: TRBV11-1; abundance: NA; CDR3aa: CASSLLWGEGRYNYNEQFF; CDR3nt: TGTGCCAGCAGCTTACTGTGGGGGGAGGGCCGATACAATTACAATGAGCAGTTCTTC
j_gene: TRBJ1-6; d_gene: NA; v_gene: TRBV20-1; abundance: few; CDR3aa: CSARVGDRNSPLHF; CDR3nt: TGCAGTGCTAGAGTCGGCGACAGAAATTCACCCCTCCACTTT
j_gene: TRBJ2-3; d_gene: NA; v_gene: TRBV11-2; abundance: few; CDR3aa: CASSRNRGPTDTQYF; CDR3nt: TGTGCCAGCAGCCGAAACCGAGGGCCCACAGATACGCAGTATTTT
j_gene: TRBJ2-2; d_gene: NA; v_gene: TRBV12-3/TRBV12-4; abundance: few; CDR3aa: CASSFWGGTGELFF; CDR3nt: TGTGCCAGCAGTTTTTGGGGAGGCACCGGGGAGCTGTTTTTT
j_gene: TRBJ2-1; d_gene: NA; v_gene: TRBV4-2; abundance: NA; CDR3aa: CASSQEDEGSSYNEQFF; CDR3nt: TGTGCCAGCAGCCAAGAAGACGAGGGCAGCTCCTACAATGAGCAGTTCTTC
j_gene: TRBJ1-1; d_gene: TRBD1; v_gene: TRBV9; abundance: NA; CDR3aa: CASSVTGETEAFF; CDR3nt: TGTGCCAGCAGCGTCACAGGGGAGACTGAAGCTTTCTTT
j_gene: TRBJ2-1; d_gene: TRBD2; v_gene: TRBV19; abundance: NA; CDR3aa: CASSPETARAGVHYNEQFF; CDR3nt: TGTGCCAGTAGTCCGGAGACCGCTAGAGCGGGAGTACACTACAATGAGCAGTTCTTC
j_gene: TRBJ2-1; d_gene: TRBD2; v_gene: TRBV7-9; abundance: few; CDR3aa: CASSSPLTSGGDNEQFF; CDR3nt: TGTGCCAGCAGCTCCCCTTTGACTAGCGGGGGGGACAATGAGCAGTTCTTC
j_gene: TRBJ2-3; d_gene: NA; v_gene: TRBV12-3/TRBV12-4; abundance: NA; CDR3aa: CASSLNFGGPTDTQYF; CDR3nt: TGTGCCAGCAGTCTCAATTTTGGAGGGCCAACAGATACGCAGTATTTT
j_gene: TRBJ2-4; d_gene: TRBD1; v_gene: TRBV4-2; abundance: few; CDR3aa: CASSQVDRGENIQYF; CDR3nt: TGTGCCAGCAGCCAAGTTGACAGGGGGGAAAACATTCAGTACTTC
j_gene: TRBJ2-1; d_gene: TRBD2; v_gene: TRBV5-1; abundance: many; CDR3aa: CASSLRGTSGRSNEQFF; CDR3nt: TGCGCCAGCAGCTTGCGGGGGACTAGCGGGAGATCGAATGAGCAGTTCTTC
j_gene: TRBJ2-2; d_gene: NA; v_gene: TRBV5-1; abundance: many; CDR3aa: CASSQGLADTGELFF; CDR3nt: TGCGCCAGCAGCCAAGGGCTAGCAGACACCGGGGAGCTGTTTTTT
j_gene: TRBJ1-5; d_gene: NA; v_gene: TRBV18; abundance: once; CDR3aa: CASSPWAGSNQPQHF; CDR3nt: TGTGCCAGCTCACCGTGGGCAGGGAGCAATCAGCCCCAGCATTTT
j_gene: TRBJ2-5; d_gene: TRBD2; v_gene: TRBV4-3; abundance: NA; CDR3aa: CASSQEAGRKTQYF; CDR3nt: TGCGCCAGCAGCCAAGAAGCGGGGCGGAAGACCCAGTACTTC
j_gene: TRBJ2-3; d_gene: TRBD2; v_gene: TRBV11-1; abundance: once; CDR3aa: CASSLTGGSTDTQYF; CDR3nt: TGTGCCAGCAGCTTAACGGGGGGTAGCACAGATACGCAGTATTTT
j_gene: TRBJ2-7; d_gene: NA; v_gene: TRBV18; abundance: NA; CDR3aa: CASSPPLGYEQYF; CDR3nt: TGTGCCAGCTCACCACCTCTAGGCTACGAGCAGTACTTC
j_gene: TRBJ2-3; d_gene: TRBD2; v_gene: TRBV6-2/TRBV6-3; abundance: NA; CDR3aa: CASSLAGPSDTQYF; CDR3nt: TGTGCCAGCAGTCTAGCGGGACCCTCCGATACGCAGTATTTT
j_gene: TRBJ2-7; d_gene: NA; v_gene: TRBV7-4; abundance: NA; CDR3aa: CASRPTWVDEQYF; CDR3nt: TGTGCCAGCCGCCCCACTTGGGTTGACGAGCAGTACTTC
j_gene: TRBJ2-3; d_gene: NA; v_gene: TRBV15; abundance: NA; CDR3aa: CATSRDGVAASTDTQYF; CDR3nt: TGTGCCACCAGCAGAGATGGAGTAGCAGCTAGCACAGATACGCAGTATTTT
j_gene: TRBJ2-1; d_gene: TRBD2; v_gene: TRBV12-3/TRBV12-4; abundance: many; CDR3aa: CASRLRDYDNEQFF; CDR3nt: TGTGCCAGCAGGCTCCGGGACTACGACAATGAGCAGTTCTTC
j_gene: TRBJ2-2; d_gene: NA; v_gene: TRBV9; abundance: few; CDR3aa: CASSPTPSTGELFF; CDR3nt: TGTGCCAGCAGCCCCACCCCGTCCACCGGGGAGCTGTTTTTT
j_gene: TRBJ2-5; d_gene: TRBD1; v_gene: TRBV10-3; abundance: NA; CDR3aa: CAISTGTGMETQYF; CDR3nt: TGTGCCATCAGTACCGGGACAGGGATGGAGACCCAGTACTTC
j_gene: TRBJ1-2; d_gene: NA; v_gene: TRBV12-3/TRBV12-4; abundance: many; CDR3aa: CASSSSRNYGYTF; CDR3nt: TGTGCCAGCAGTTCCAGTCGTAACTATGGCTACACCTTC
j_gene: TRBJ1-1; d_gene: NA; v_gene: TRBV4-3; abundance: many; CDR3aa: CASSQVIRDTEAFF; CDR3nt: TGCGCCAGCAGCCAAGTGATCCGGGACACTGAAGCTTTCTTT
j_gene: TRBJ1-2; d_gene: NA; v_gene: TRBV29-1; abundance: few; CDR3aa: CSEKTGYGYTF; CDR3nt: TGCAGCGAGAAGACGGGATATGGCTACACCTTC
j_gene: TRBJ2-2; d_gene: NA; v_gene: TRBV28; abundance: few; CDR3aa: CASSLGGRTNTGELFF; CDR3nt: TGTGCCAGCAGTTTAGGAGGGAGGACGAACACCGGGGAGCTGTTTTTT
j_gene: TRBJ2-5; d_gene: TRBD2; v_gene: TRBV29-1; abundance: NA; CDR3aa: CSVEGLGRGGETQYF; CDR3nt: TGCAGCGTTGAAGGTCTCGGGAGGGGTGGGGAGACCCAGTACTTC
j_gene: TRBJ2-7; d_gene: NA; v_gene: TRBV7-2; abundance: many; CDR3aa: CASSLETGTGYEQYF; CDR3nt: TGTGCCAGCAGCTTAGAAACTGGGACGGGTTACGAGCAGTACTTC
j_gene: TRBJ2-7; d_gene: NA; v_gene: TRBV12-3/TRBV12-4; abundance: few; CDR3aa: CASSFYGASYEQYF; CDR3nt: TGTGCCAGCAGTTTTTACGGAGCTTCCTACGAGCAGTACTTC
j_gene: TRBJ2-5; d_gene: NA; v_gene: TRBV9; abundance: few; CDR3aa: CASSVGLTRKETQYF; CDR3nt: TGTGCCAGCAGCGTTGGACTCACCAGAAAAGAGACCCAGTACTTC
j_gene: TRBJ2-1; d_gene: NA; v_gene: TRBV25-1; abundance: many; CDR3aa: CASSDVGDNEQFF; CDR3nt: TGTGCCAGCAGTGATGTAGGGGACAATGAGCAGTTCTTC
j_gene: TRBJ2-3; d_gene: TRBD1; v_gene: TRBV7-9; abundance: NA; CDR3aa: CASSSPPDRVTDTQYF; CDR3nt: TGTGCCAGCAGCTCCCCCCCGGACAGGGTGACAGATACGCAGTATTTT
j_gene: TRBJ2-1; d_gene: TRBD2; v_gene: TRBV24-1; abundance: NA; CDR3aa: CATSDLFAGGPNEQFF; CDR3nt: TGTGCCACCAGTGATTTGTTCGCGGGAGGGCCTAATGAGCAGTTCTTC
j_gene: TRBJ2-3; d_gene: NA; v_gene: TRBV4-3; abundance: NA; CDR3aa: CASSQDFRATDTQYF; CDR3nt: TGCGCCAGCAGCCAAGATTTCCGCGCCACAGATACGCAGTATTTT
j_gene: TRBJ1-4; d_gene: NA; v_gene: TRBV11-3; abundance: many; CDR3aa: CASSLEGEPNEKLFF; CDR3nt: TGTGCCAGCAGCTTAGAAGGCGAGCCCAATGAAAAACTGTTTTTT
j_gene: TRBJ2-2; d_gene: TRBD2; v_gene: TRBV25-1; abundance: NA; CDR3aa: CASSEGRGFANTGELFF; CDR3nt: TGTGCCAGCAGTGAAGGGCGGGGGTTCGCGAACACCGGGGAGCTGTTTTTT